This entry lists 24 T cell receptor beta chains sequenced from one sample in a study of blood T cell repertoires in COVID-19. Here immunoSEQ multiplex PCR was the method, and the copy in TCRdb shows in-frame clones only, minus some. The sample lists 60,000 to 70,000 clones; about 86% were seen once. The sequenced material came from peripheral blood. All receptors derive from a woman aged 55-69 years with acute or convalescent COVID-19.

This chain joins TRBV3-1 (or the pseudogene TRBV3-2) and TRBJ1-2; no clear D gene. V lost 0 bases to trimming and J lost 0 bases, with 11 bases between them. From germline, CDR1 is LGHDT and CDR2 YNNKEL (reference sequence). The CDR3 length is 16 residues. The CDR3, as DNA: TGTGCCAGCAGCCAAGATCTACAGTCTCCTAACTATGGCTACACCTTC. Protein product: CASSQDLQSPNYGYTF.

This rearrangement joins TRBV30 to TRBJ1-1; TRBD1 matches 7 bases. Losses at the gene ends were 6 bases for V and 7 bases for J; bases not matched to a gene: 5. The CDR3 runs 11 residues. The germline gives CDR1 GTSNPN, CDR2 SVGIG (reference sequence). CDR3 sequence (DNA): TGTGCCTGCACAACAGGGGTTGAAGCTTTCTTT. This encodes CACTTGVEAFF.

This chain joins TRBV24-1 and TRBJ2-2, with 10 bases fitting TRBD2. The CDR3 totals 16 residues. The trim removed 3 bases at V and 7 bases at J, leaving 7 bases unmatched. CDR1 and CDR2 from the germline V gene are KGHDR and SFDVKD. The CDR3 DNA sequence: TGTGCCACCAGTGATAGGTCTAGCGGGAGCGTCGGGGAGCTGTTTTTT. Protein: CATSDRSSGSVGELFF.

The gene calls are TRBV6-5 and TRBJ1-1, with 7 bases matching TRBD1. Germline loops: CDR1 MNHEY, CDR2 SVGAGI. The CDR3 is made up of 14 amino acids. Losses at the gene ends were 4 bases for V and 7 bases for J; bases not matched to a gene: 9. The CDR3 reads CASSSTGELVEAFF. DNA for the CDR3: TGTGCCAGCAGTTCTACAGGGGAATTAGTTGAAGCTTTCTTT.

This chain links TRBV3-1 (or the pseudogene TRBV3-2) with TRBJ1-2; 7 bases are a match to TRBD1. The CDR3 contains 15 residues. With V trimmed by 4 bases and J by 4 bases, 9 bases remained unmatched. Germline assignment: CDR1 LGHDT and CDR2 YNNKEL (reference sequence). The CDR3 protein is CASSLDWTGLYGYTF. The CDR3 DNA reads TGTGCCAGCAGCCTTGACTGGACAGGCCTCTATGGCTACACCTTC.

This chain uses TRBV14 with TRBJ1-2, with TRBD1 identical over 7 bases. This CDR3 has 15 residues. After removal of 4 bases from V and 2 bases from J, the junction contained 7 bases not matched to a gene. CDR1 is SGHDN and CDR2 is FVKESK in the germline V gene. The DNA of the CDR3 is TGTGCCAGCAGCCTACGACAGGGATGGAACTATGGCTACACCTTC. This gives the protein CASSLRQGWNYGYTF.

The chain couples TRBV27 to TRBJ2-1, with TRBD1 matching over 8 bases. The CDR3 covers 16 residues. Germline CDR1 is MNHEY and CDR2 is SMNVEV (reference sequence). J lost 7 bases, V lost 5 bases, and 13 bases had no gene match. In DNA form, the CDR3 reads TGTGCCAGCAGTCCACAGGGGGTATTGGTACGGAATGAGCAGTTCTTC. It specifies CASSPQGVLVRNEQFF.

For this clone: The sample contains more than one DNA sequence encoding this CDR3. The chain has TRBV19 and TRBJ1-1; D possibly corresponds to TRBD1 (5 bases). Germline CDR1 is LNHDA and CDR2 is SQIVND (reference sequence). The V gene lost 5 bases and the J gene lost 3 bases, with 10 bases spanning the gap. CDR3 length: 13 residues. The CDR3 loop is CASSVKGDTEAFF. For the CDR3, the DNA is TGTGCCAGTAGTGTTAAAGGGGACACTGAAGCTTTCTTT.

This clone was counted only a few times. The rearrangement joins TRBV19 to TRBJ2-5; D perhaps matches TRBD2 (6 bases). The CDR3 covers 13 residues. Germline V CDR1 and CDR2: LNHDA, SQIVND (reference sequence). V gave up 6 bases and J gave up 5 bases, with 13 bases separating them. The CDR3 loop reads CASRRTREETQYF. In nucleotides, the CDR3 is TGTGCCAGTAGAAGGACACGGGAGGAGACCCAGTACTTC. The full variable domain, with the rest looked up from reference TRBV19 and TRBJ2-5, is DGGITQSPKYLFRKEGQNVTLSCEQNLNHDAMYWYRQDPGQGLRLIYYSQIVNDFQKGDIAEGYSVSREKKESFPLTVTSAQKNPTAFYLCASRRTREETQYFGPGTRLLVL.

V gene TRBV7-2 combines with J gene TRBJ1-4; 9 positions agree with TRBD1. The V gene end was trimmed by 1 base and the J gene end by 3 bases; junction bases not matched to a gene: 0. This CDR3 region has 15 residues. Germline-derived CDR1 and CDR2 are SGHTA and FQGNSA. CDR3 nucleotide sequence: TGTGCCAGCAGCTTAGGACAGGGGGCTAATGAAAAACTGTTTTTT. Its translation is CASSLGQGANEKLFF.

The chain is built from TRBV19 and TRBJ1-1, with unresolved D. CDR1 is LNHDA, CDR2 SQIVND, per germline (reference sequence). The CDR3 spans 13 residues. V was shortened by 5 bases and J by 3 bases, with 10 bases between the two germline ends. CDR3 DNA sequence: TGTGCCAGTAGTTCATCCCGGGACACTGAAGCTTTCTTT. It is translated as CASSSSRDTEAFF.

The V gene is TRBV5-1, the J gene TRBJ2-2, with D hard to call. The CDR3 contains 13 residues. V was clipped by 7 bases and J by 4 bases, with 11 bases between them. Per the germline V gene, CDR1 is SGHRS and CDR2 is YFSETQ. CDR3 sequence (DNA): TGCGCCAGCGGCGACACGCGCACCGGGGAGCTGTTTTTT. This translates into CASGDTRTGELFF. Full variable domain (remainder filled in from reference TRBV5-1 and TRBJ2-2): KAGVTQTPRYLIKTRGQQVTLSCSPISGHRSVSWYQQTPGQGLQFLFEYFSETQRNKGNFPGRFSGRQFSNSRSEMNVSTLELGDSALYLCASGDTRTGELFFGEGSRLTVL.

The CDR3 sequence is CASSSRRSNQPQHF. CDR3 nucleotides: TGTGCCAGCAGCTCGCGGAGGAGCAATCAGCCCCAGCATTTT. This rearrangement joins TRBV5-6 to TRBJ1-5; D gene unclear. The germline gives CDR1 SGHDT, CDR2 YYEEEE. This CDR3 comprises 14 residues. The ends were cut back, 3 bases at V and 1 base at J, with 8 bases in the middle. The full variable domain, completed using reference TRBV5-6 and TRBJ1-5, is DAGVTQSPTHLIKTRGQQVTLRCSPKSGHDTVSWYQQALGQGPQFIFQYYEEEERQRGNFPDRFSGHQFPNYSSELNVNALLLGDSALYLCASSSRRSNQPQHFGDGTRLSIL.

The chain carries TRBV28 and TRBJ2-4; no firm D call. CDR1 is MDHEN, CDR2 SYDVKM, per germline. Trimming stripped 4 bases from V and 0 bases from J, with 13 bases between. The CDR3 runs 16 residues. The CDR3 sequence: CASSSHRSEAKNIQYF. The CDR3 DNA is TGTGCCAGCAGTTCCCACAGATCTGAAGCCAAAAACATTCAGTACTTC.

The rearrangement uses TRBV3-1 (or the pseudogene TRBV3-2) and TRBJ2-1, with 13 bases lining up with TRBD2. There are 15 residues in the CDR3. The trim removed 5 bases at V and 7 bases at J, leaving 5 bases unmatched. Germline V gene sequence: CDR1 LGHDT, CDR2 YNNKEL (reference sequence). The CDR3 protein is CASSETSGGPNEQFF. CDR3 nucleotide sequence: TGTGCCAGCAGCGAGACTAGCGGGGGGCCGAATGAGCAGTTCTTC.

The gene calls are TRBV13 and TRBJ2-1; possible D gene TRBD2, 6 bases. Per germline, CDR1 PRHDT and CDR2 FYEKMQ (reference sequence). This CDR3 comprises 16 residues. V lost 3 bases and J lost 4, with 16 bases in between. The CDR3 spells CASSFFQGTPYNEQFF. The CDR3, as DNA: TGTGCCAGCAGCTTTTTTCAAGGGACTCCATACAATGAGCAGTTCTTC. Based on the CDR3 plus reference TRBV13 and TRBJ2-1, the full variable domain is AAGVIQSPRHLIKEKRETATLKCYPIPRHDTVYWYQQGPGQDPQFLISFYEKMQSDKGSIPDRFSAQQFSDYHSELNMSSLELGDSALYFCASSFFQGTPYNEQFFGPGTRLTVL.

This clone has only one observation. The chain has TRBV7-9 and TRBJ1-1; 12 positions agree with TRBD1. J lost 7 bases, V lost 3 bases, and 6 bases had no gene match. Germline values: CDR1 SEHNR, CDR2 FQNEAQ (reference sequence). The CDR3 length is 15 residues. CDR3 coding DNA: TGTGCCAGCAGCTTCGGGACAGGGGGCTTGGGTGAAGCTTTCTTT. Translated, it gives CASSFGTGGLGEAFF.

This chain uses TRBV5-6 with TRBJ2-7, with D perhaps matching TRBD2 (7 bases). CDR1 and CDR2 from the germline V gene are SGHDT and YYEEEE. V was pared by 5 bases and J by 3 bases, with 21 bases between. This CDR3 is 16 amino acids long. The CDR3: CASSSRRTGGHYEQYF. DNA for the CDR3: TGTGCCAGCAGTTCCAGACGCACGGGGGGACACTACGAGCAGTACTTC.

This clone was observed once. The chain joins TRBV5-3 to TRBJ2-3, with D possibly matching TRBD1 (5 bases). TRBV5-3 is reported as an ORF; its role is uncertain. The CDR3 covers 16 residues. Trimming shortened V by 4 bases and J by 1 base, and 16 bases separated the two germline ends. The CDR3 DNA sequence: TGTGCCAGAAGCCCGGGCGCGGACAAGCGCACAGATACGCAGTATTTT. Encoded protein: CARSPGADKRTDTQYF.

The V gene is TRBV18, the J gene TRBJ1-2; 7 bases are a match to TRBD1. Germline trimming cut 3 bases from V and 7 bases from J; bases unmatched to any gene: 11. Germline V CDR1 and CDR2: KGHSH, LQKENI. This CDR3 is built from 15 residues. The CDR3 reads CASSPGTARLTGYTF. The CDR3 DNA reads as TGTGCCAGCTCACCCGGGACAGCCCGGCTTACTGGCTACACCTTC.

The chain couples TRBV4-2 to TRBJ1-2, with D possibly matching TRBD1 (6 bases). CDR3 length: 14 amino acids. Germline V CDR1 and CDR2: LGHNA, YNFKEQ. V was shortened by 4 bases and J by 6 bases, with 15 bases between the two germline ends. CDR3 protein: CASSPLAGGDGYTF. Here the CDR3 DNA reads TGTGCCAGCAGCCCTCTGGCGGGGGGCGATGGCTACACCTTC.

The CDR3 protein is CASSYSGQTNQPQHF. The CDR3 DNA is TGTGCCAGCAGCTACTCGGGACAGACCAATCAGCCCCAGCATTTT. V and J are TRBV5-6 and TRBJ1-5; 7 bases line up with TRBD1. J gave up 3 bases and V 3 bases, and 6 bases lay outside the gene matches. The CDR3 has 15 amino acids. Germline assignment: CDR1 SGHDT and CDR2 YYEEEE.

V is TRBV18 and J is TRBJ2-7; D gene ambiguous. This CDR3 has 13 amino acids. Germline loops: CDR1 KGHSH, CDR2 LQKENI. V was pared by 3 bases and J by 0 bases, with 6 bases between. The CDR3 DNA reads TGTGCCAGCTCACCTATAGCCTCCTACGAGCAGTACTTC. Protein: CASSPIASYEQYF.

This clone showed up just once. The V call is TRBV7-8, the J call TRBJ2-7, with 8 bases aligning to TRBD1. This CDR3 is built from 16 residues. Germline CDR1 and CDR2: SGHVS and FQNEAQ. V lost 0 bases, J lost 2 bases, and 6 bases stayed unmatched. CDR3 protein: CASSLAVGQGPYEQYF. The CDR3 nucleotides are TGTGCCAGCAGCTTAGCGGTTGGACAGGGTCCCTACGAGCAGTACTTC. The whole variable domain, filled in from reference TRBV7-8 and TRBJ2-7, reads GAGVSQSPRYKVAKRGQDVALRCDPISGHVSLFWYQQALGQGPEFLTYFQNEAQLDKSGLPSDRFFAERPEGSVSTLKIQRTQQEDSAVYLCASSLAVGQGPYEQYFGPGTRLTVT.